This T cell receptor beta chain was sequenced in a study of blood T cell repertoires in COVID-19. Study context: The cDNA or gDNA used as material had been derived from T cells, B-cell-depleted T cells, or PBMCs.

CDR3 length: 15 residues. V shed 5 bases and J shed 5 bases, with 18 bases lying between them. Per the germline V gene, CDR1 is LNHDA and CDR2 is SQIVND (reference sequence). Participants were aged roughly 18 to 90 years, lived in some 23 US areas, and enrolled virtually. Participant-given clinical history determined each cohort assignment. This table comes from immunoSEQ multiplex PCR, and its TCRdb copy is limited to in-frame clones, with some not included. The table records approximately 230,000 clones, approximately 90% of them present only once. Sequencing input: PBMCs or T cells enriched from blood (not recorded which). The source is a man aged 35-49 years who had recovered from COVID-19. This chain links TRBV19 with TRBJ2-5, with a tentative D call TRBD2 (7 bases). The CDR3 loop is CASSQGLRGAETQYF. CDR3 sequence (DNA): TGTGCCAGTAGTCAGGGACTCCGGGGGGCGGAGACCCAGTACTTC.